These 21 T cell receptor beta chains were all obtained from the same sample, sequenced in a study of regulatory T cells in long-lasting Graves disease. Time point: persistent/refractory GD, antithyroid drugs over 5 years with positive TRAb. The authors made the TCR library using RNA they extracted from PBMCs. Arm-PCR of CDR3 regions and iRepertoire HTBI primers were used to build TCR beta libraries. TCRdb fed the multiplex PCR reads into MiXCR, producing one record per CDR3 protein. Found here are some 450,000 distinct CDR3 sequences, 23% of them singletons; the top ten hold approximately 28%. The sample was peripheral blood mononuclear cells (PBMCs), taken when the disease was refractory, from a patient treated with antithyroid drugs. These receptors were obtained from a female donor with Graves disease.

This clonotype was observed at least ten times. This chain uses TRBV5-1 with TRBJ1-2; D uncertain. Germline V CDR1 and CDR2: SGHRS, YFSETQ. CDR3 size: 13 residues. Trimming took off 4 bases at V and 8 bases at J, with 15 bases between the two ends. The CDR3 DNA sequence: TGCGCCAGCAGCGGATCTGTCTCGGAAGGCTACACCTTC. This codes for CASSGSVSEGYTF.

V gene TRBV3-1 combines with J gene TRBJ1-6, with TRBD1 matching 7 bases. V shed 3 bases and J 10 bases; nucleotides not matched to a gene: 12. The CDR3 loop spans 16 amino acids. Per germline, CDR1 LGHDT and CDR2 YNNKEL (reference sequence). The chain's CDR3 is CASSHQTGTVNSPLHF. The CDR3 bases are TGTGCCAGCAGCCACCAGACCGGGACAGTCAACTCACCCCTCCACTTT.

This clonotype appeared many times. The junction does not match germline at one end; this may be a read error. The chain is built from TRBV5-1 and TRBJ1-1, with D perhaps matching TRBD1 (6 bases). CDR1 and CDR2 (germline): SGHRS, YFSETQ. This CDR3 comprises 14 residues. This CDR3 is CASSLGQRNTEAFF. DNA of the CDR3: TGTGCCAGCAGCTTAGGACAGCGGAACACTGAAGCTTTCTTT.

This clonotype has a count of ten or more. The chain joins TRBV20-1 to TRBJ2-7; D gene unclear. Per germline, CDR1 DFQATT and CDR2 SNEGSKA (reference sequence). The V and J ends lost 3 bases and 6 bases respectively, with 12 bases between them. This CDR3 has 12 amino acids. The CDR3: CSASPSSVEQYF. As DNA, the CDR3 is TGCAGTGCTAGTCCCTCGAGTGTCGAGCAGTACTTC.

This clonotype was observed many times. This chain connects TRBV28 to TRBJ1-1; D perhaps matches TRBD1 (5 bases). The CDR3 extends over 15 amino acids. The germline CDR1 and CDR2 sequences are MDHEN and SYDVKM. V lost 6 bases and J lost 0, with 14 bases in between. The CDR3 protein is CASSHGTVMNTEAFF. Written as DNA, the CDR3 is TGTGCCAGCAGCCACGGGACCGTTATGAACACTGAAGCTTTCTTT.

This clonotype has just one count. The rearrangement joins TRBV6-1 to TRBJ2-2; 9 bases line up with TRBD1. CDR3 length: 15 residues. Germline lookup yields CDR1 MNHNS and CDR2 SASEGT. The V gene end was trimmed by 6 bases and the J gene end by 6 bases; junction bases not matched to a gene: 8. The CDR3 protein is CASRRGDRVAGELFF. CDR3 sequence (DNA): TGTGCCAGCAGGAGGGGGGACAGGGTAGCCGGGGAGCTGTTTTTT.

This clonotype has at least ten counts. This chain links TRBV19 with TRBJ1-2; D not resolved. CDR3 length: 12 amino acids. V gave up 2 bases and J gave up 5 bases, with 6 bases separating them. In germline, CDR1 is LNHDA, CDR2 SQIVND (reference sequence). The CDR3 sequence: CASSISVYGYTF. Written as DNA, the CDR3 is TGTGCCAGTAGTATATCGGTATATGGCTACACCTTC.

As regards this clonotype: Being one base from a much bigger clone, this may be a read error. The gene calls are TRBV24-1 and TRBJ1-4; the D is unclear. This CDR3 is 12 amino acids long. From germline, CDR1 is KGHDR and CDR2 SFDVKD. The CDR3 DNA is TGTGCCACCAGTGATTTCGGAGAAAGACTGTTTTTT. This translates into CATSDFGERLFF.

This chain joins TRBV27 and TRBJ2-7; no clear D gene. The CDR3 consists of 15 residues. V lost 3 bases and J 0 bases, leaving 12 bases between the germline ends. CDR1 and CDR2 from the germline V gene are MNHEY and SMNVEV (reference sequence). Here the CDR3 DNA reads TGTGCCAGCAGTTTCTTGTCCACATCCTCCTACGAGCAGTACTTC. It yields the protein CASSFLSTSSYEQYF.

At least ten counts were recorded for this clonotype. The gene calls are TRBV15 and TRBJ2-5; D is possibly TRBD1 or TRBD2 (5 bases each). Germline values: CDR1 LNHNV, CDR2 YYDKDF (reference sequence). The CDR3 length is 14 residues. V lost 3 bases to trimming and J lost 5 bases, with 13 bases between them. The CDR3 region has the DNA TGTGCCACCAGCAGCGCAGGGACCGGGGAGACCCAGTACTTC. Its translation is CATSSAGTGETQYF.

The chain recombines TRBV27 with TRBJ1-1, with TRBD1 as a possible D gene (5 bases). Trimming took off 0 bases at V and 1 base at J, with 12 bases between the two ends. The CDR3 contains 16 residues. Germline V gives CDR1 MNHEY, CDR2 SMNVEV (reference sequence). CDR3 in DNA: TGTGCCAGCAGTTTATCACCAGGGCTCAAGAACACTGAAGCTTTCTTT. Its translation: CASSLSPGLKNTEAFF.

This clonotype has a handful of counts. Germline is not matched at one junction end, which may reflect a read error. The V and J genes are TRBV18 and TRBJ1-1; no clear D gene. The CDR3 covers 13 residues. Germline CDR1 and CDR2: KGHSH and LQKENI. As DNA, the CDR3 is TGTGTCAGCTCACCCCAGTGGAACACTGAAGCTTTCTTT. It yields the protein CVSSPQWNTEAFF.

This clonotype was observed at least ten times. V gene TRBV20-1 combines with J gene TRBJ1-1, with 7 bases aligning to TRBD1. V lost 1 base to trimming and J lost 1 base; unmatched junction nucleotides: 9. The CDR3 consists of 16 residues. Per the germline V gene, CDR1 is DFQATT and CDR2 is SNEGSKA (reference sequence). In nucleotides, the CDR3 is TGCAGTGCTAGAGGTTTAGGGGGCGTGAGGAACACTGAAGCTTTCTTT. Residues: CSARGLGGVRNTEAFF.

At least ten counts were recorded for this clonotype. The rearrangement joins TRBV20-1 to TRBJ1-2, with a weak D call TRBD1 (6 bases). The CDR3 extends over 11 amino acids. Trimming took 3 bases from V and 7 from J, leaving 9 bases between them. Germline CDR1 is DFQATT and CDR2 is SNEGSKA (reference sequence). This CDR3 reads CSARSGAGYTF. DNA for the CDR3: TGCAGTGCTAGGTCAGGGGCTGGCTACACCTTC.

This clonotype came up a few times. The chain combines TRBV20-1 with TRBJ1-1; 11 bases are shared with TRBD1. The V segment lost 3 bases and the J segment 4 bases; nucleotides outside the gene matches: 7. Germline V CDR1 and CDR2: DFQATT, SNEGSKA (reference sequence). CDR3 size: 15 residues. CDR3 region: CSARTPGQGGTEAFF. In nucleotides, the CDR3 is TGCAGTGCTAGGACCCCGGGACAGGGGGGCACTGAAGCTTTCTTT.

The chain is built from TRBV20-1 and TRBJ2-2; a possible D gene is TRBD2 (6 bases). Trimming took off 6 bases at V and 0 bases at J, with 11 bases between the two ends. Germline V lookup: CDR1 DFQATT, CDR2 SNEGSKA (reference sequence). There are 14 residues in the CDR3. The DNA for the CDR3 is TGCAGTGCCAGCTCGGGAGCGAACACCGGGGAGCTGTTTTTT. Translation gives CSASSGANTGELFF.

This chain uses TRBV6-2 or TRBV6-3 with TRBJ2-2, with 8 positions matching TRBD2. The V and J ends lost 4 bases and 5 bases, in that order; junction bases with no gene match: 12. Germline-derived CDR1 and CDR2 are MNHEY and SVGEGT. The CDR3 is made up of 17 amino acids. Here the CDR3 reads CASSSSGRVRWTGELFF. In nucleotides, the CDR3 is TGTGCCAGCAGTTCGAGCGGGAGAGTGCGATGGACCGGGGAGCTGTTTTTT.

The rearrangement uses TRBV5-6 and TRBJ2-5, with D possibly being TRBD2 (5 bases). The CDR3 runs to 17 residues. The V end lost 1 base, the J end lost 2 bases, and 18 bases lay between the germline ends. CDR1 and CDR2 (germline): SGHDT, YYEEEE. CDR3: CASSLTSAARGQETQYF. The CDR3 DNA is TGTGCCAGCAGCTTGACTTCGGCAGCCCGGGGACAAGAGACCCAGTACTTC. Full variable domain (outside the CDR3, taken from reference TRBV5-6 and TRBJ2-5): DAGVTQSPTHLIKTRGQQVTLRCSPKSGHDTVSWYQQALGQGPQFIFQYYEEEERQRGNFPDRFSGHQFPNYSSELNVNALLLGDSALYLCASSLTSAARGQETQYFGPGTRLLVL.

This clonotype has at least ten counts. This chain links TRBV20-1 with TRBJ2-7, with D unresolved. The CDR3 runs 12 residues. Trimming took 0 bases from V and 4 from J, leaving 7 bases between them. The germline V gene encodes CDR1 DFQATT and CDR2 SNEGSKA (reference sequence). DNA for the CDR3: TGCAGTGCTAGAGATCGACTTTACGAGCAGTACTTC. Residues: CSARDRLYEQYF.

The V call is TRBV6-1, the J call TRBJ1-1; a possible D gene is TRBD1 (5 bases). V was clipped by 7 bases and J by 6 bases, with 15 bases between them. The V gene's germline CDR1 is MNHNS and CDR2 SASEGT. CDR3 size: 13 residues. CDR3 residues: CASTHFRGAEAFF. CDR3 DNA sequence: TGTGCCAGCACCCATTTCCGGGGGGCTGAAGCTTTCTTT.

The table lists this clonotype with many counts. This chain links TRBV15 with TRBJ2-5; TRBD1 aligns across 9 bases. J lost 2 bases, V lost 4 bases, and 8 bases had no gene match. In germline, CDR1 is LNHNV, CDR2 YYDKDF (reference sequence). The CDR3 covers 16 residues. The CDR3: CATSKGQGLGQETQYF. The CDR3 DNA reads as TGTGCCACCAGCAAGGGACAGGGATTAGGGCAAGAGACCCAGTACTTC.